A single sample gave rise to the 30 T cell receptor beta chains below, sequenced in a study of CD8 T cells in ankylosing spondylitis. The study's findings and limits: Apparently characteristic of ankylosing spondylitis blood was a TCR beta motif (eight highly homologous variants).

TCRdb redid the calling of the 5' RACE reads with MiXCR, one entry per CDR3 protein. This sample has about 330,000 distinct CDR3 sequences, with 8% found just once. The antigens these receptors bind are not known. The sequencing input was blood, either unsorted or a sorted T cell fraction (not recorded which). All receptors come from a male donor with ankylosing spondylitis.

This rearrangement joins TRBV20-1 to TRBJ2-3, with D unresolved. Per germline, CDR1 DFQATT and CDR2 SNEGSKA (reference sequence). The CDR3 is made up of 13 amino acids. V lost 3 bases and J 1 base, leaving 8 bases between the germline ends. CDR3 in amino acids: CSARGFGTDTQYF. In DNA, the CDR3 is TGCAGTGCTAGGGGTTTTGGCACAGATACGCAGTATTTT.

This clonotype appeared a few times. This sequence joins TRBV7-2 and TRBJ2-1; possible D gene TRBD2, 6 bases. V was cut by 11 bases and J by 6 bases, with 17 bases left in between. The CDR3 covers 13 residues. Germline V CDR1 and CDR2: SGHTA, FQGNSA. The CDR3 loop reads CAQIAGTGNEQFF. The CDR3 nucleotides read TGTGCCCAAATCGCCGGGACTGGCAATGAGCAGTTCTTC.

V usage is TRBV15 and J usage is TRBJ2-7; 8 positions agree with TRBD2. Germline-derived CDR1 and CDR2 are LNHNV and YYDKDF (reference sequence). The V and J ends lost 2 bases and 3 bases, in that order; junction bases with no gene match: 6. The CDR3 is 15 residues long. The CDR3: CATSRMPGLGYEQYF. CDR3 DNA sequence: TGTGCCACCAGCAGAATGCCGGGACTAGGCTACGAGCAGTACTTC.

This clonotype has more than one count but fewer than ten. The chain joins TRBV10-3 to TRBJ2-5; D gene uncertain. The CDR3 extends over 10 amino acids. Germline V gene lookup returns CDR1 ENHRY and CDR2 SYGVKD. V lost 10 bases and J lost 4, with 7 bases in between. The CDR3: CATKGETQYF. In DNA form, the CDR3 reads TGTGCCACGAAGGGAGAGACCCAGTACTTC.

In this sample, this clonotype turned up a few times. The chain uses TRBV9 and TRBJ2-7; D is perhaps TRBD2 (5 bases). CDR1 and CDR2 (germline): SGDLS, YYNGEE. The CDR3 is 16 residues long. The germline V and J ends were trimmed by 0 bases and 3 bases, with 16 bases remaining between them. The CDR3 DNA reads TGTGCCAGCAGCGTAGCCCCCCGAGGCGGAGGCTACGAGCAGTACTTC. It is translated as CASSVAPRGGGYEQYF.

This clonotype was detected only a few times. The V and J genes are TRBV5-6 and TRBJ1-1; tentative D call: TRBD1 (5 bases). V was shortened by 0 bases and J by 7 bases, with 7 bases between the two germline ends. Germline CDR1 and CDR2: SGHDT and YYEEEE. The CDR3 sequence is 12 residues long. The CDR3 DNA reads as TGTGCCAGCAGCTTGGGAGGGGATGAAGCTTTCTTT. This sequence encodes CASSLGGDEAFF.

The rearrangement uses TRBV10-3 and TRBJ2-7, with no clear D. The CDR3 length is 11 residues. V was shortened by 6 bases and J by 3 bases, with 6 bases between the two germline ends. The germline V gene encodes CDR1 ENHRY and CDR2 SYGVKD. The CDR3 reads CAISQDYEQYF. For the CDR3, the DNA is TGTGCCATCAGCCAAGACTACGAGCAGTACTTC.

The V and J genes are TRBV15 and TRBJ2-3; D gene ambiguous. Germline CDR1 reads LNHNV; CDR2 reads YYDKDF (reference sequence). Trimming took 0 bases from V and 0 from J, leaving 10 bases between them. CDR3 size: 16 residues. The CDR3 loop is CATSRDSSGSTDTQYF. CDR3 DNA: TGTGCCACCAGCAGAGATTCATCGGGCAGCACAGATACGCAGTATTTT.

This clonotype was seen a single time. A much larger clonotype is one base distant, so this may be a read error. CDR3 in DNA: TGTGCCAGCGGGACAGCGGGCACAGATATGCAGTATTTT. Protein product: CASGTAGTDMQYF. V is TRBV28 and J is TRBJ2-3; perhaps TRBD1 as D (7 bases). The length of the CDR3 is 13 residues. CDR1 and CDR2 from the germline V gene are MDHEN and SYDVKM.

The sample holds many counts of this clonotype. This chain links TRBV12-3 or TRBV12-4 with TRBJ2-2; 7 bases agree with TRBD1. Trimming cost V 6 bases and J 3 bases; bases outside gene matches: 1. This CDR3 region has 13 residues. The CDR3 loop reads CASRQGYTGELFF. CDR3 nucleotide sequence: TGTGCCAGCAGACAGGGGTACACCGGGGAGCTGTTTTTT.

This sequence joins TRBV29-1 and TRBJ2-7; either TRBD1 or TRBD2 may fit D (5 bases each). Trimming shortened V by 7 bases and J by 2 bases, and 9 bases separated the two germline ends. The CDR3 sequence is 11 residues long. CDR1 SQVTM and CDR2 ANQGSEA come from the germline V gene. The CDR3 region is CSGGWTYEQYF. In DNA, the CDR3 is TGCAGCGGGGGGTGGACCTACGAGCAGTACTTC.

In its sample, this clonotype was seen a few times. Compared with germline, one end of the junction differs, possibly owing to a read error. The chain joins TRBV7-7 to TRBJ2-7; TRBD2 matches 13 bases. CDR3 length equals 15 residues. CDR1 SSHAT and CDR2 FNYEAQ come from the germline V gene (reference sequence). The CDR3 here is CASSSGTSGAYEQYF. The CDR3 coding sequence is TGTGCTAGCAGCTCCGGGACTAGCGGGGCGTATGAGCAGTACTTC.

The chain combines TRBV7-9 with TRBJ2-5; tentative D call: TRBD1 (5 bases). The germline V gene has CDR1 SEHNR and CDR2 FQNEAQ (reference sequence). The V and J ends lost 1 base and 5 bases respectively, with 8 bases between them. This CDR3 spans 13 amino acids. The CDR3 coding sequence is TGTGCCAGCAGCTTAGTTGGGGCGGAGACCCAGTACTTC. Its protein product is CASSLVGAETQYF. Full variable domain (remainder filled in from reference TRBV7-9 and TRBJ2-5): DTGVSQNPRHKITKRGQNVTFRCDPISEHNRLYWYRQTLGQGPEFLTYFQNEAQLEKSRLLSDRFSAERPKGSFSTLEIQRTEQGDSAMYLCASSLVGAETQYFGPGTRLLVL.

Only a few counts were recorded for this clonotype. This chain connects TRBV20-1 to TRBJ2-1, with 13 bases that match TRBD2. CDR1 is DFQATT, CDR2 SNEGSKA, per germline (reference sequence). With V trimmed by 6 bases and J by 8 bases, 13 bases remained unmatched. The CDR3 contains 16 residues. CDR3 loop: CSAPVFRTSGSDEQFF. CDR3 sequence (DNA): TGCAGTGCCCCGGTTTTCAGGACTAGCGGGAGTGATGAGCAGTTCTTC.

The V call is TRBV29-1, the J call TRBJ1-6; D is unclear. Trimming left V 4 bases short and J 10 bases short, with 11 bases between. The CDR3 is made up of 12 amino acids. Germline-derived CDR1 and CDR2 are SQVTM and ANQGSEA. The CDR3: CSVGEGRSPLHF. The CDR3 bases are TGCAGCGTTGGTGAGGGTCGCTCACCCCTCCACTTT.

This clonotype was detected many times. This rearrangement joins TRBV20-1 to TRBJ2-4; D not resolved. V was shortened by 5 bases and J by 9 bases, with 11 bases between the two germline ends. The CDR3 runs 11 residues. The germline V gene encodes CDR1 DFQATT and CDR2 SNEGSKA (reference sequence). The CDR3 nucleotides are TGCAGTGCTGACCGCAACGCCATTCAGTACTTC. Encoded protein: CSADRNAIQYF.

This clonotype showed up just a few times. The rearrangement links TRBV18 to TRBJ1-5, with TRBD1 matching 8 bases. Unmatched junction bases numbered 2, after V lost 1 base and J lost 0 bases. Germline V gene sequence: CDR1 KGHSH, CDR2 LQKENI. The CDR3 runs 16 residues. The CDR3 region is CASSPLGQDSNQPQHF. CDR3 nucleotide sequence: TGTGCCAGCTCACCACTGGGACAGGATAGCAATCAGCCCCAGCATTTT.

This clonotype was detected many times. The CDR3 DNA follows: TGCGCCAGCAGCTTGGGGCAGGATCAGCCCCAGCATTTT. Translating gives CASSLGQDQPQHF. The chain combines TRBV5-1 with TRBJ1-5; D is ambiguous. CDR1 SGHRS and CDR2 YFSETQ come from the germline V gene. The CDR3 is 13 amino acids. V was pared by 0 bases and J by 5 bases, with 6 bases between.

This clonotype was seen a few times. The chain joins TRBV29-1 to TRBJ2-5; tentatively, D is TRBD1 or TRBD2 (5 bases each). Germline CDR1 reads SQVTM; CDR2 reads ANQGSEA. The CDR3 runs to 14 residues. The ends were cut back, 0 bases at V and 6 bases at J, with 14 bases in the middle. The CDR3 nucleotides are TGCAGCGTTGAAGATCAGGGTAGGGAGCAGACCCAGTACTTC. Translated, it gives CSVEDQGREQTQYF.

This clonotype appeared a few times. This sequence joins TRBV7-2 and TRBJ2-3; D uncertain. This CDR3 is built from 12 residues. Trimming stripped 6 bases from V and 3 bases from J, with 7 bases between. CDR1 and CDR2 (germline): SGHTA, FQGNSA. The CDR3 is CASSMYTDTQYF. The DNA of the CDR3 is TGTGCCAGCAGTATGTATACAGATACGCAGTATTTT.

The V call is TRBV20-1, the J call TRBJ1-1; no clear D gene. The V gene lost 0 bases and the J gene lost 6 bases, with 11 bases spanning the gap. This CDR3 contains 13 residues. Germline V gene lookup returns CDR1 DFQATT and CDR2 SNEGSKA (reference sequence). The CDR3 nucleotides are TGCAGTGCTAGAGACTTGAGGAAGGCTGAAGCTTTCTTT. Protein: CSARDLRKAEAFF.

In nucleotides, the CDR3 is TGCAGTGCTAGAGAATGGGGGCGCGCCGGGGAGCTGTTTTTT. It translates to CSAREWGRAGELFF. This rearrangement joins TRBV20-1 to TRBJ2-2, with D perhaps TRBD1 (6 bases). With 0 bases removed from V and 6 bases from J, the gap between germline ends came to 11 bases. CDR1 DFQATT and CDR2 SNEGSKA come from the germline V gene (reference sequence). The CDR3 is made up of 14 amino acids.

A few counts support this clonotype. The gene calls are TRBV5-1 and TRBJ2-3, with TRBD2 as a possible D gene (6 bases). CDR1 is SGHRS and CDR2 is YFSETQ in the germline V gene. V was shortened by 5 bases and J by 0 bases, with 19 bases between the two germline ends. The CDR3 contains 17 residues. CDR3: CASRLRGTQPSTDTQYF. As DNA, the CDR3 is TGCGCCAGCAGACTTCGGGGGACTCAACCTAGCACAGATACGCAGTATTTT.

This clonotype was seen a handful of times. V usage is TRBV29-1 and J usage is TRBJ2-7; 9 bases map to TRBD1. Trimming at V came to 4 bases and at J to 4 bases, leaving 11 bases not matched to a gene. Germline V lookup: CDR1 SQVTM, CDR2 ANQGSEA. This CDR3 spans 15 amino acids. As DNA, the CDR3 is TGCAGCGTTGTTCCCCGACAGGGGGGATCATACGAGCAGTACTTC. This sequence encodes CSVVPRQGGSYEQYF.

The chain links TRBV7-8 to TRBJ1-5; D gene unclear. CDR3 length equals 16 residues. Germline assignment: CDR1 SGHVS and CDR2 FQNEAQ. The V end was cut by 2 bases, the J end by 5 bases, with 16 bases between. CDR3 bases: TGTGCCAGCAGCTTACGGGAGTCGGGCTGGGATCAGCCCCAGCATTTT. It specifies CASSLRESGWDQPQHF.

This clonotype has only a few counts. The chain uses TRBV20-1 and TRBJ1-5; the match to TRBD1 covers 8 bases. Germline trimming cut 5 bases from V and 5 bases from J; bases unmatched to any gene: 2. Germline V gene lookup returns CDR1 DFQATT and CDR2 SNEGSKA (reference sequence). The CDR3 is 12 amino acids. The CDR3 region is CSADRGDQPQHF. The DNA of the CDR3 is TGCAGTGCTGACAGGGGAGATCAGCCCCAGCATTTT.

CDR3 coding DNA: TGTGCCAGCAGCTGGGTAGTGGGGTCGACTACCTACAATGAGCAGTTCTTC. Its translation: CASSWVVGSTTYNEQFF. This chain uses TRBV5-5 with TRBJ2-1; a weak D match, TRBD2 (5 bases). The V and J ends lost 3 bases and 2 bases respectively, with 18 bases between them. Per germline, CDR1 SGHKS and CDR2 YYEKEE (reference sequence). There are 17 residues in the CDR3.

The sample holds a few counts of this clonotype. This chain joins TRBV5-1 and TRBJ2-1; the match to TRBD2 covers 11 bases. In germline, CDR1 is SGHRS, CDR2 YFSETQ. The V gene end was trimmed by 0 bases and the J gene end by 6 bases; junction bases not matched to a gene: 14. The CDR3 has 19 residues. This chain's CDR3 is CASSLEGLGLAGLGNEQFF. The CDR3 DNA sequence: TGCGCCAGCAGCTTGGAGGGCCTCGGACTAGCGGGTCTTGGCAATGAGCAGTTCTTC.

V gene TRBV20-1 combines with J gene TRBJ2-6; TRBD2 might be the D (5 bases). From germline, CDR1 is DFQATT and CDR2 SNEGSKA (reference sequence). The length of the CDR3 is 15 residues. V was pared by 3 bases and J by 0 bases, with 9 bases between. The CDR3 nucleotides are TGCAGTGCTAGTCCGGGGAACTCTGGGGCCAACGTCCTGACTTTC. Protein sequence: CSASPGNSGANVLTF.

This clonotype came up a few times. DNA for the CDR3: TGTGCCAGCAGTTCACCCGGGGGGGGCGGGCAGTTCTTC. It codes for CASSSPGGGGQFF. The chain uses TRBV28 and TRBJ2-1, with TRBD2 matching over 8 bases. V shed 4 bases, J shed 12 bases, and the junction held 8 bases outside the gene matches. This CDR3 has 13 amino acids. Germline V CDR1 and CDR2: MDHEN, SYDVKM.